Listed below are T cell receptor beta chains from one sample, sequenced in a study of CXCR3-negative and CXCR3-positive naive CD8 T cells. TCRdb reprocessed the 5' RACE reads, keeping one entry per CDR3 protein, no DNA. This repertoire comprises approximately 140,000 distinct CDR3 sequences; its ten largest clones make up roughly 0.27%. The sequenced material came from naive CXCR3+ CD8+ T cells from blood. These receptors were obtained from a human donor in good health. Some clones in this sample may be carry-over from other donors' samples. Each CDR3 is given with its conserved first and last residue.

V gene,J gene,CDR3 protein
TRBV23-1,TRBJ2-7,CASSQSGPDRNEQYF
TRBV20-1,TRBJ2-7,CSARDLDRGTYEQYF
TRBV5-1,TRBJ1-2,CASSLAPGQGAAGYTF
TRBV29-1,TRBJ2-1,CSVEETGQPRNEQFF
TRBV6-6,TRBJ2-7,CASSYGGDQYF
TRBV12-3/TRBV12-4,TRBJ1-1,CASSQGTVNTEAFF
TRBV12-3/TRBV12-4,TRBJ1-2,CASSLAGGDYGYTF
TRBV4-3,TRBJ2-3,CASSQRRLAEDTDTQYF
TRBV28,TRBJ2-3,CASSLWGRRTDTQYF
TRBV6-2/TRBV6-3,TRBJ2-3,CASSYTLYDTQYF
TRBV7-9,TRBJ2-7,CASSLEGEAYEQYF
TRBV6-2/TRBV6-3,TRBJ1-2,CASSYGTSLGYTF
TRBV10-3,TRBJ2-1,CAISEASGQGYSEQFF
TRBV15,TRBJ2-1,CATSGSDFNRVF
TRBV29-1,TRBJ2-2,CSVSDGHTGELFF
TRBV28,TRBJ2-1,CASSSGTTSYNEQFF
TRBV3-1,TRBJ2-7,CASSLASGRYEQYF
TRBV20-1,TRBJ1-5,CSAQDGSFNQPQHF
TRBV7-2,TRBJ2-7,CASSSRDYYEQYF
TRBV14,TRBJ2-1,CASSQEGSSYNEQFF
TRBV5-1,TRBJ2-7,CASSLDRVHEQYF
TRBV25-1,TRBJ1-2,CASSESVHQGYTF
TRBV7-6,TRBJ2-1,CASSLLGRGSYNGQFF
TRBV12-3/TRBV12-4,TRBJ2-5,CASSLHPGTGQETQYF
TRBV20-1,TRBJ2-5,CSARPLAGGLETQYF
TRBV7-9,TRBJ1-1,CASSLTGRRTEAFF
TRBV7-7,TRBJ2-7,CASSRLPGFEPYF
TRBV27,TRBJ2-7,CATPTSGASFYEQYF
TRBV28,TRBJ2-2,CASSLTGNTGELFF
TRBV7-9,TRBJ2-1,CASSGTGGEQFF
TRBV7-9,TRBJ1-2,CASSQPGYDYGYTF
TRBV5-1,TRBJ1-3,CASSSTGTTISGNTIYF
TRBV10-3,TRBJ2-1,CAISAMTGKTNNEQFF
TRBV28,TRBJ2-5,CASSFTTMAGIVTQYF
TRBV9,TRBJ2-7,CASSVGGTTYEQYF
TRBV6-2/TRBV6-3,TRBJ2-7,CASSYVRGPSYEQYF
TRBV29-1,TRBJ2-7,CSVVFWREVSSYEQYF
TRBV19,TRBJ2-7,CASSIFGGGSDYEQYF
TRBV12-3/TRBV12-4,TRBJ2-2,CASSGLDSHTGELFF
TRBV4-1,TRBJ2-1,CASSQDSPGSYNEQFF
TRBV29-1,TRBJ2-7,CSVSGTGIGHEQYF
TRBV10-3,TRBJ2-3,CAISRSLAGGSDAQYF
TRBV12-3/TRBV12-4,TRBJ2-7,CASSLLAGIYEQYF
TRBV6-2/TRBV6-3,TRBJ2-1,CASSEQGSSYNEQFF
TRBV15,TRBJ2-1,CATSKAGGHDEQFF
TRBV2,TRBJ2-1,CASSEALLDEQFF
TRBV7-2,TRBJ2-3,CASSLEEPTDTQYF
TRBV11-2,TRBJ2-1,CASSTSGSGNEQFF
TRBV20-1,TRBJ2-1,CSARDLSDSSYNEQFF
TRBV4-1,TRBJ2-3,CASSQAGRETDTQYF
TRBV5-1,TRBJ2-1,CASSFGADYSYNEQFF
TRBV5-1,TRBJ2-1,CASSLGTGYEQFF
TRBV20-1,TRBJ1-5,CSARGGQGIQPQHF
TRBV28,TRBJ2-3,CATGTESTDTQYF
TRBV29-1,TRBJ2-5,CSGRAVETQYF
TRBV5-6,TRBJ2-7,CASSLEGGAAYEQYF
TRBV7-9,TRBJ2-1,CASSSQERPNNEQFF
TRBV4-3,TRBJ2-3,CASSQDLTDYSTDTQYF
TRBV4-3,TRBJ2-7,CASSQPGTGGSYEQYF